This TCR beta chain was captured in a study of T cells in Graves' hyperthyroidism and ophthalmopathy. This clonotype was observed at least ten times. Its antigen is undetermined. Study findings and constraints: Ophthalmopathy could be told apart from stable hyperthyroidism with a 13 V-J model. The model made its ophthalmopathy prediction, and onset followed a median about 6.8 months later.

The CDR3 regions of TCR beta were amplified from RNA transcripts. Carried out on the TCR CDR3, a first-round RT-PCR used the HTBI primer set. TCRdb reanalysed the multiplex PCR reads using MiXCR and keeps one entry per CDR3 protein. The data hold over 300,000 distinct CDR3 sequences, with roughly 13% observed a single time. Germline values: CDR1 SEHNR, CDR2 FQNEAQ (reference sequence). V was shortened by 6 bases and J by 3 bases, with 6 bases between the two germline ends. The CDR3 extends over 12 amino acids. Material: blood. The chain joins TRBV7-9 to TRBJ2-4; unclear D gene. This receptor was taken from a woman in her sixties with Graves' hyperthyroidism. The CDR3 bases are TGTGCCAGCAGTAGGGACAAAAACATTCAGTACTTC. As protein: CASSRDKNIQYF.